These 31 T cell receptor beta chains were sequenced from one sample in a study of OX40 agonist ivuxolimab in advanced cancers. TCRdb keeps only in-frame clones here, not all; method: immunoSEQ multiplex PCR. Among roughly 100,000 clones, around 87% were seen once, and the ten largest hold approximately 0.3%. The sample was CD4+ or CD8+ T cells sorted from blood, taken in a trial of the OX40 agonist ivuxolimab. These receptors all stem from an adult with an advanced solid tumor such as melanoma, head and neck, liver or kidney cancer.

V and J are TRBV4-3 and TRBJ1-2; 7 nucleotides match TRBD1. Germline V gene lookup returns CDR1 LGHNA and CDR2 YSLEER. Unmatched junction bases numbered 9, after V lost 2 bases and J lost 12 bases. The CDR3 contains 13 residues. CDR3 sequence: CASSQRGQDLNTF. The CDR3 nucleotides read TGCGCCAGCAGCCAACGTGGACAGGACTTAAACACCTTC.

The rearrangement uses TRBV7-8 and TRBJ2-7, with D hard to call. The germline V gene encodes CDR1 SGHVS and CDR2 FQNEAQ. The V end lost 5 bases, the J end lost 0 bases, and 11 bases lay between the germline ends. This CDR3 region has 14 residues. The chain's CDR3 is CASSPMTSSYEQYF. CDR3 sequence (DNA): TGTGCCAGCAGCCCCATGACCAGCTCCTACGAGCAGTACTTC. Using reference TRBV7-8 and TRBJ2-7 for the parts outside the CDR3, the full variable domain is GAGVSQSPRYKVAKRGQDVALRCDPISGHVSLFWYQQALGQGPEFLTYFQNEAQLDKSGLPSDRFFAERPEGSVSTLKIQRTQQEDSAVYLCASSPMTSSYEQYFGPGTRLTVT.

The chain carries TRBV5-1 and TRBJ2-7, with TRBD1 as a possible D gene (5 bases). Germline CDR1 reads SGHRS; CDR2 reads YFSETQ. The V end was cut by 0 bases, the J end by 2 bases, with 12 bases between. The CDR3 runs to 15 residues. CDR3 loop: CASSLVSPGTYEQYF. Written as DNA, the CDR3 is TGCGCCAGCAGCTTGGTATCGCCAGGGACCTACGAGCAGTACTTC.

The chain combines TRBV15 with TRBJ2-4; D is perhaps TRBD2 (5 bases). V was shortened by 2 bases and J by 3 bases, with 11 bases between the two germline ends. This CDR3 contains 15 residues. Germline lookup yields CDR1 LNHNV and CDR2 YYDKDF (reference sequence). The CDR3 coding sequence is TGTGCCACCAGCAGACCGAGGACTCGCAAAAACATTCAGTACTTC. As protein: CATSRPRTRKNIQYF.

The CDR3 DNA is TGTGCCAGCAGCTTAGACGCGGGGGGGCAGTACCGGACCAAAAACATTCAGTACTTC. The encoded protein is CASSLDAGGQYRTKNIQYF. The rearrangement joins TRBV7-8 to TRBJ2-4; 9 bases are a match to TRBD2. The V gene's germline CDR1 is SGHVS and CDR2 FQNEAQ. J gave up 2 bases and V 1 base, and 12 bases lay outside the gene matches. The CDR3 extends over 19 amino acids.

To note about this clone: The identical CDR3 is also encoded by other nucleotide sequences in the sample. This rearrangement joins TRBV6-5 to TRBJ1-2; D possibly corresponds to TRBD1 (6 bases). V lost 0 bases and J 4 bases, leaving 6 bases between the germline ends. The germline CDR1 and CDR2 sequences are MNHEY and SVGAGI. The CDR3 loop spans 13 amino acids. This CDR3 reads CASSYSRGYGYTF. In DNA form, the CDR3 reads TGTGCCAGCAGTTACTCCAGGGGCTATGGCTACACCTTC.

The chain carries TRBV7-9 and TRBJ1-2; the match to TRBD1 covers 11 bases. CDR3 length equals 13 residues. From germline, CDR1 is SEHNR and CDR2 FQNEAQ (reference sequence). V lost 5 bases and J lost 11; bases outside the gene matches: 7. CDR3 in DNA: TGTGCCAGCAGCCACTCCGGGACAGGGGGTTACACCTTC. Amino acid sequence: CASSHSGTGGYTF.

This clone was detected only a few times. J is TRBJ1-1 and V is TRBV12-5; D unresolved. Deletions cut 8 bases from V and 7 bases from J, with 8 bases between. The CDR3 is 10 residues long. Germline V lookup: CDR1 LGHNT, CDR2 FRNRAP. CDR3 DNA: TGTGCTAGTAGAAGGCTTGAAGCTTTCTTT. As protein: CASRRLEAFF. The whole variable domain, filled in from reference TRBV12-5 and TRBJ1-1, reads DARVTQTPRHKVTEMGQEVTMRCQPILGHNTVFWYRQTMMQGLELLAYFRNRAPLDDSGMPKDRFSAEMPDATLATLKIQPSEPRDSAVYFCASRRLEAFFGQGTRLTVV.

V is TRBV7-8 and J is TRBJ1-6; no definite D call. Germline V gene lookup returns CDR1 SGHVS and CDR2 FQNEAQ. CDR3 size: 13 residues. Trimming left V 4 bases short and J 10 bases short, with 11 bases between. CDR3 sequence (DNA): TGTGCCAGCAGCTATGAGAGGAGATCACCCCTCCACTTT. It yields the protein CASSYERRSPLHF.

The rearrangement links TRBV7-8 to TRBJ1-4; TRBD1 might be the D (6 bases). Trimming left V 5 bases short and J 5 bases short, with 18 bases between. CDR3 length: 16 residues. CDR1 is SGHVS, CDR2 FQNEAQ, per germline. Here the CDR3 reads CASSKGGGGGNEKLFF. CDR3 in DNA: TGTGCCAGCAGCAAGGGGGGCGGTGGAGGGAATGAAAAACTGTTTTTT.

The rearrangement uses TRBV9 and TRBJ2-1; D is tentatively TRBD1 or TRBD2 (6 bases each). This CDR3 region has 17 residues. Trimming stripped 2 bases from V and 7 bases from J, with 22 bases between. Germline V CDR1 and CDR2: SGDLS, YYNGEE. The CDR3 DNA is TGTGCCAGCAGCGTGGGGTTTGGGGGGCAGGTCGTGAATGAGCAGTTCTTC. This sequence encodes CASSVGFGGQVVNEQFF.

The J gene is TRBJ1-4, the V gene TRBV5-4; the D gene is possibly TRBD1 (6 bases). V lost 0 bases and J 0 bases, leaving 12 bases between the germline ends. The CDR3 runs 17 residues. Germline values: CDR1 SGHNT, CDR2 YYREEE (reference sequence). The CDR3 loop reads CASSLAMGAPTNEKLFF. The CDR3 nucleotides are TGTGCCAGCAGCTTGGCCATGGGGGCTCCAACTAATGAAAAACTGTTTTTT.

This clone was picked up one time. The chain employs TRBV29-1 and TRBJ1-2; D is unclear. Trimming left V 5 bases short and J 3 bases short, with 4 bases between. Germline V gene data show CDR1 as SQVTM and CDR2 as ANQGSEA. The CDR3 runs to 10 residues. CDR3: CSVYDYGYTF. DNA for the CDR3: TGCAGCGTTTATGACTATGGCTACACCTTC.

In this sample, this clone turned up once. CDR3 coding DNA: TGTGCCAGCAGTGAAGCGACAGGGAAGGACACTGAAGCTTTCTTT. Its translation is CASSEATGKDTEAFF. This chain connects TRBV2 to TRBJ1-1; 7 bases align to TRBD1. V lost 0 bases to trimming and J lost 3 bases; unmatched junction nucleotides: 4. This CDR3 is built from 15 residues. The germline gives CDR1 SNHLY, CDR2 FYNNEI. The full variable domain, with the rest looked up from reference TRBV2 and TRBJ1-1, is EPEVTQTPSHQVTQMGQEVILRCVPISNHLYFYWYRQILGQKVEFLVSFYNNEISEKSEIFDDQFSVERPDGSNFTLKIRSTKLEDSAMYFCASSEATGKDTEAFFGQGTRLTVV.

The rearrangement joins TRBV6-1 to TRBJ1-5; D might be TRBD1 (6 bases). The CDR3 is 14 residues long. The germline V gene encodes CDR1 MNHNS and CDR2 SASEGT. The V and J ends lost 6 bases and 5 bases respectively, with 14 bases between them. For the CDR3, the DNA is TGTGCCAGCAGACCCCAGGGGATCCATCAGCCCCAGCATTTT. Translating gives CASRPQGIHQPQHF.

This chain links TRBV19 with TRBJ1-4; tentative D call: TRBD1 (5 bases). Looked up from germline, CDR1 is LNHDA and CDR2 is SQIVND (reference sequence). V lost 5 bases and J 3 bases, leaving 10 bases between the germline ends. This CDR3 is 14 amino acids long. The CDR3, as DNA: TGTGCCAGTAGTTCGGGACGGTCTAATGAAAAACTGTTTTTT. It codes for CASSSGRSNEKLFF.

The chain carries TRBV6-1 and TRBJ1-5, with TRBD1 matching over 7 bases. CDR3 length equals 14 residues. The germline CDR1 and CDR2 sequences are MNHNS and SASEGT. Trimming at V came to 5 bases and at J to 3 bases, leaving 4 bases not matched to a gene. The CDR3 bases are TGTGCCAGCAGTCCGGACAGGTACAATCAGCCCCAGCATTTT. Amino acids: CASSPDRYNQPQHF.

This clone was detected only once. The CDR3 is CASSLPGNYGYTF. CDR3 DNA sequence: TGTGCCAGCAGCTTACCGGGGAACTATGGCTACACCTTC. The chain is built from TRBV7-2 and TRBJ1-2; no definite D call. There are 13 residues in the CDR3. V lost 2 bases and J 2 bases, leaving 6 bases between the germline ends. Per germline, CDR1 SGHTA and CDR2 FQGNSA.

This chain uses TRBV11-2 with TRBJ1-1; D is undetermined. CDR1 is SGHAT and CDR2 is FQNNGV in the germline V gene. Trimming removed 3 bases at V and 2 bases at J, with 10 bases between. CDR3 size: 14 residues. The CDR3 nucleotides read TGTGCCAGCAGCTTCCGGGAGGTTAACACTGAAGCTTTCTTT. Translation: CASSFREVNTEAFF.

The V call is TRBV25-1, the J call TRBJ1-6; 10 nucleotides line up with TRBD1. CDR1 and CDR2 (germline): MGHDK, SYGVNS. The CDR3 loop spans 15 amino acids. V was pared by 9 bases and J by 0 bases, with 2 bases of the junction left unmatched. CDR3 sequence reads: CASRDRGSYNSPLHF. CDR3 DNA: TGTGCCAGTAGGGACAGGGGCTCCTATAATTCACCCCTCCACTTT.

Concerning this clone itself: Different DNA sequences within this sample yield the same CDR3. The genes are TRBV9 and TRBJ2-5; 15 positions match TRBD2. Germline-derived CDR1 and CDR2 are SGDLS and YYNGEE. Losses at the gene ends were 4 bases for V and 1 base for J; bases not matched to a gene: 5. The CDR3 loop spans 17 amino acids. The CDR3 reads CASSPGTSGGLQETQYF. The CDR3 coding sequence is TGTGCCAGCAGCCCCGGGACTAGCGGGGGGCTCCAAGAGACCCAGTACTTC.

CDR3 DNA sequence: TGTGCCAGCAGTCATGCGGGTGGCTATGGCTACACCTTC. Residues: CASSHAGGYGYTF. This sequence joins TRBV7-6 and TRBJ1-2; no clear D. The CDR3 sequence is 13 residues long. Germline values: CDR1 SGHVS, CDR2 FNYEAQ. V lost 6 bases, J lost 4 bases, and 12 bases lay in between.

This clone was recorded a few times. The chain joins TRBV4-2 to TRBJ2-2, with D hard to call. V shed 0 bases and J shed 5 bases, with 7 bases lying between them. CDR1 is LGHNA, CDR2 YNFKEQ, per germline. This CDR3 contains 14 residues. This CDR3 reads CASSQESGTGELFF. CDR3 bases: TGTGCCAGCAGCCAAGAGAGTGGAACCGGGGAGCTGTTTTTT.

The CDR3 DNA follows: TGTGCCTGGAGTCCGGGGACTTACGAGCAGTACTTC. This codes for CAWSPGTYEQYF. The chain is built from TRBV30 and TRBJ2-7, with D perhaps TRBD2 (6 bases). The germline V gene has CDR1 GTSNPN and CDR2 SVGIG (reference sequence). The CDR3 contains 12 residues. V gave up 2 bases and J gave up 4 bases, with 9 bases separating them.

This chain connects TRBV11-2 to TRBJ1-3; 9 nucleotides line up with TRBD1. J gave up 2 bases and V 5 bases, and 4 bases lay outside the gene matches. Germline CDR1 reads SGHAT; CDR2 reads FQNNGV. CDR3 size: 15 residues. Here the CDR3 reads CASSARQGAGNTIYF. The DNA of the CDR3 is TGTGCCAGCAGCGCTCGACAGGGGGCTGGAAACACCATATATTTT.

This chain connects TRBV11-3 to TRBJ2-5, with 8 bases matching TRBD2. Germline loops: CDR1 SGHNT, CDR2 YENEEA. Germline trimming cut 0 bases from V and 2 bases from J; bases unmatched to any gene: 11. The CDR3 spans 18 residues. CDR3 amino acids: CASSLDHRGGRDQETQYF. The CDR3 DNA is TGTGCCAGCAGCTTAGATCACCGGGGGGGCCGAGATCAAGAGACCCAGTACTTC.

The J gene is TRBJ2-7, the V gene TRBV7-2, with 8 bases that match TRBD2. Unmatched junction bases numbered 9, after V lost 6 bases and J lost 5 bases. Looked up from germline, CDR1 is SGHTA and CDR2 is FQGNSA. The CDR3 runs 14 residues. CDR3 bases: TGTGCCAGCAGAGAGACGGGGGGGCCTAACGAGCAGTACTTC. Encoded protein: CASRETGGPNEQYF.

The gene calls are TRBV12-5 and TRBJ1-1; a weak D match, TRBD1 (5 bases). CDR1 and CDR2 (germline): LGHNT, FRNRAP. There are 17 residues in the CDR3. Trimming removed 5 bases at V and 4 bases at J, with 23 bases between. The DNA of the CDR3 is TGTGCTAGTGGTACTACCCATATGGGGACCTGGGGCACTGAAGCTTTCTTT. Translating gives CASGTTHMGTWGTEAFF.

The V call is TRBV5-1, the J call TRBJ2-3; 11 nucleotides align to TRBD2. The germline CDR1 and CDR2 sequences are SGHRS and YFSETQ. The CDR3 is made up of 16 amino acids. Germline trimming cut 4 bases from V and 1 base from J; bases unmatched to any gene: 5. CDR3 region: CASSLSGGAGTDTQYF. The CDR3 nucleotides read TGCGCCAGCAGCCTTAGCGGGGGGGCCGGCACAGATACGCAGTATTTT.

CDR3 in amino acids: CASSQRGPVYEQYF. The CDR3, as DNA: TGTGCCAGCTCACAGAGGGGGCCGGTCTACGAGCAGTACTTC. The chain recombines TRBV18 with TRBJ2-7, with TRBD1 matching 7 bases. Germline V gives CDR1 KGHSH, CDR2 LQKENI. Trimming took 4 bases from V and 3 from J; bases not matched to a gene: 6. CDR3 length: 14 residues.

The CDR3 DNA is TGTGCCAGCAGCTTCTTACTCGGGCATCTGGAAGGCTACACCTTC. It is translated as CASSFLLGHLEGYTF. The chain has TRBV7-8 and TRBJ1-2, with no clear D. V lost 3 bases to trimming and J lost 8 bases, with 19 bases between them. CDR3 length: 15 residues. Germline lookup yields CDR1 SGHVS and CDR2 FQNEAQ. Full variable domain (remainder filled in from reference TRBV7-8 and TRBJ1-2): GAGVSQSPRYKVAKRGQDVALRCDPISGHVSLFWYQQALGQGPEFLTYFQNEAQLDKSGLPSDRFFAERPEGSVSTLKIQRTQQEDSAVYLCASSFLLGHLEGYTFGSGTRLTVV.